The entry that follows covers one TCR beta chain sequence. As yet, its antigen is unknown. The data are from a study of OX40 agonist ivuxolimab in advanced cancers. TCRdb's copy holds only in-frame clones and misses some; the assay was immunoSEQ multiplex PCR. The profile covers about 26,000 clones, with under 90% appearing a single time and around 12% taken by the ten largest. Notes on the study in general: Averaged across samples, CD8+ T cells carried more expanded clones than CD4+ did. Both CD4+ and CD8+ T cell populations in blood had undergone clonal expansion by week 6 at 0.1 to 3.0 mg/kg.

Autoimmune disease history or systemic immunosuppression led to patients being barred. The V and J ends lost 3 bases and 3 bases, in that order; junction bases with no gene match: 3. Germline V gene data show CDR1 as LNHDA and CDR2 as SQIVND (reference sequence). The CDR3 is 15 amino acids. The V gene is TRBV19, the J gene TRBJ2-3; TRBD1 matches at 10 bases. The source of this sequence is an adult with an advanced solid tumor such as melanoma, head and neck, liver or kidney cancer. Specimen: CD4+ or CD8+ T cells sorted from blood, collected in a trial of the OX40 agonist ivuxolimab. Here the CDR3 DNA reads TGTGCCAGTAGTATTTGGGACAGGGGTACAGATACGCAGTATTTT. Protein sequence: CASSIWDRGTDTQYF.